Listed below are T cell receptor beta chains from one sample, sequenced in a study of glioma-infiltrating T cells after dendritic cell vaccination. Sequencing used immunoSEQ multiplex PCR; TCRdb keeps in-frame clones, though not all of them. This sample has over 75,000 clones, with around four fifths found just once. The specimen comprised blood, sampled after dendritic cell vaccination. The source of these receptors is a human donor with glioblastoma. Both conserved end residues are part of each CDR3. Each record gives: V gene, J gene, clone size, D gene, CDR3 protein, CDR3 DNA. The D gene is left open where the match is weak. Clone size appears in some rows only: once, few, many, or a class for an expanded clone.

TRBV18,TRBJ2-1,.,TRBD2,CASSSAGGYNEQFF,TGTGCCAGCTCAAGTGCGGGAGGGTACAATGAGCAGTTCTTC
TRBV7-6,TRBJ2-5,.,TRBD1,CASSLKSGTGGRETQYF,TGTGCCAGCAGCTTAAAATCCGGGACAGGGGGCCGAGAGACCCAGTACTTC
TRBV29-1,TRBJ1-1,.,.,CSVVRGTEAFF,TGCAGCGTTGTTAGGGGAACTGAAGCTTTCTTT
TRBV6-4,TRBJ2-1,.,TRBD2,CASSHTSGVNEQFF,TGTGCCAGCAGTCATACTAGCGGGGTGAATGAGCAGTTCTTC
TRBV29-1,TRBJ1-1,.,TRBD1,CSAQQGMNTEAFF,TGCAGCGCCCAACAGGGGATGAACACTGAAGCTTTCTTT
TRBV5-1,TRBJ2-5,.,.,CASTKDSEETQYF,TGCGCCAGCACTAAGGACAGTGAAGAGACCCAGTACTTC
TRBV2,TRBJ1-4,few,TRBD1,CASGQDEKLFF,TGTGCCAGCGGACAGGATGAAAAACTGTTTTTT
TRBV6-5,TRBJ1-5,.,TRBD1,CASSYAGQGVEQPQHF,TGTGCCAGCAGTTATGCGGGACAGGGGGTAGAGCAGCCCCAGCATTTT
TRBV6-1,TRBJ1-2,once,TRBD1,CASSAMGTAFYTF,TGTGCCAGCAGTGCTATGGGGACAGCCTTCTACACCTTC
TRBV20-1,TRBJ2-1,.,.,CSARRDPEQFF,TGCAGTGCTAGGCGGGACCCAGAGCAGTTCTTC
TRBV29-1,TRBJ2-7,.,.,CSVVLVAGYEQYF,TGCAGCGTCGTACTCGTTGCGGGCTACGAGCAGTACTTC
TRBV29-1,TRBJ2-3,.,TRBD2,CSTPPAGGSDTQYF,TGCAGCACCCCGCCAGCGGGAGGCAGCGATACGCAGTATTTT
TRBV4-1,TRBJ2-5,few,TRBD2,CASSRGLAGLQETQYF,TGCGCCAGCAGCCGGGGACTAGCGGGGCTCCAAGAGACCCAGTACTTC
TRBV6-6,TRBJ1-5,few,.,CASSYKGQNQPQHF,TGTGCCAGCAGTTACAAAGGACAGAATCAGCCCCAGCATTTT
TRBV10-3,TRBJ1-6,.,TRBD1,CAITDRGGNSPLHF,TGTGCCATCACTGACAGGGGTGGTAATTCACCCCTCCACTTT
TRBV10-3,TRBJ2-5,.,TRBD2,CAISESNGGFSGTSETQYF,TGTGCCATCAGTGAGTCGAACGGAGGTTTTAGCGGGACTTCCGAGACCCAGTACTTC
TRBV5-5,TRBJ1-4,.,.,CASNREATNEKLFF,TGTGCCAGCAACCGAGAGGCAACTAATGAAAAACTGTTTTTT
TRBV2,TRBJ1-5,.,.,CASSPTQAHQPQHF,TGTGCCAGCAGCCCCACCCAGGCTCACCAGCCCCAGCATTTT
TRBV7-9,TRBJ2-1,.,TRBD2,CASSLTGLAGGRPKNEQFF,TGTGCCAGCAGCTTAACGGGACTAGCGGGGGGGCGACCGAAGAATGAGCAGTTCTTC
TRBV5-1,TRBJ1-2,.,.,CASSLGVGSGEYTF,TGCGCCAGCAGCTTGGGAGTAGGGTCGGGAGAGTACACCTTC
TRBV19,TRBJ1-2,once,.,CASSGIGTTDNYGYTF,TGTGCCAGTAGTGGAATCGGGACTACTGATAACTATGGCTACACCTTC
TRBV2,TRBJ2-3,.,TRBD2,CASRPYGGGREDTQYF,TGTGCCAGCAGACCCTACGGCGGGGGGCGTGAAGATACGCAGTATTTT
TRBV28,TRBJ2-7,.,.,CASSRQIYEQYF,TGTGCCAGCAGTCGACAGATCTACGAGCAGTACTTC
TRBV19,TRBJ1-2,.,TRBD1,CASSIRIRGAYGYTF,TGTGCCAGTAGCATCAGAATCAGGGGGGCCTATGGCTACACCTTC